Here is one TCR beta chain with its context. Antigen: not known. This sample was taken from a study of naive and memory T cell subsets. Study conclusions and caveats: Over 85% of naive TCR sequences appeared only once, unlike memory subsets. Between naive and memory subsets, TCR abundance power law exponents differed.

Two oligonucleotides, mixed equimolar, formed the beta constant-region primer covering TRBC1 and TRBC2. Nested alpha and beta constant-region primers with the SP2 primer drove four PCR rounds on ligated cDNA. TCRdb re-derived calls from the UMI-ligation and nested PCR reads in MiXCR, one entry per CDR3 protein. The data hold about 9,700 distinct CDR3 sequences, with 4.5% to 6% observed a single time. CDR1 and CDR2 from the germline V gene are SGHVS and FQNEAQ. CDR3 length: 14 residues. Trimming removed 2 bases from V and 4 bases from J, with 9 bases in between. Cells stained for CD3, CD4, CD8, CD45RA, CD27 and viability were sorted into four CD45RA/CD27 subsets. Sorting gates: effector memory CD45RA-CD27-, EMRA CD45RA+CD27-.

Sequenced material: CD4+ TEMRA cells from blood. This sample's subset: effector memory re-expressing CD45RA, CD45RA+ CD27-. The TCR sequence derives from a human donor in good health. This rearrangement joins TRBV7-8 to TRBJ1-5; D unresolved. CDR3 sequence (DNA): TGTGCCAGCAGCTTATCCGGTTGGAATCAGCCCCAGCATTTT. Protein sequence: CASSLSGWNQPQHF.